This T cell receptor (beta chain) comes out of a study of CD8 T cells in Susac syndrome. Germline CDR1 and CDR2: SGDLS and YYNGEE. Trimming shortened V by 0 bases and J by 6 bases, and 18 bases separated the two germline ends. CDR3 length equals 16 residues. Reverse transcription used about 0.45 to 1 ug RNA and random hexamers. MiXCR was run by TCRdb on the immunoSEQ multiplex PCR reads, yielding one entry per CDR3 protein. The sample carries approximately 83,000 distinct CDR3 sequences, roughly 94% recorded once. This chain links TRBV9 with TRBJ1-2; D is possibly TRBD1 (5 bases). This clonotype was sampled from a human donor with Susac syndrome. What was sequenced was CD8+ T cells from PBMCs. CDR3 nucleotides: TGTGCCAGCAGCGTAGAGGGTGACCCCAGGGAGGATGGCTACACCTTC. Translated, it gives CASSVEGDPREDGYTF.